This T cell receptor (beta chain) was captured by sequencing in a study of identical twins. Study-wide results and limits: With monozygotic twins, out-of-frame TCR alpha sharing exceeded what models estimated.

In germline, CDR1 is DFQATT, CDR2 SNEGSKA (reference sequence). This CDR3 region has 11 residues. The V end was cut by 3 bases, the J end by 7 bases, with 6 bases between. This clonotype was seen only a few times. Its target is not known. Each cDNA held unique molecular identifiers, and template switching gave it a universal primer site. TCRdb redid the calling of the 5' RACE reads with MiXCR, one entry per CDR3 protein. The data contain around 680,000 distinct CDR3 sequences, over 8.5% of them seen just once; the ten biggest clones take up approximately 0.94%. In addition, the sample was reused for a study of yellow fever vaccine responses in identical twins. Turning to that study: On the reported evidence, twins' vaccine T cell responses seemed partly convergent and partly personalized.

The chain recombines TRBV20-1 with TRBJ1-4; D unclear. The sample taken for sequencing was PBMCs. The TCR was taken from a woman between 18 and 30 years old in good health. CDR3 in amino acids: CSASWAEKLFF. The CDR3 DNA reads as TGCAGTGCTAGTTGGGCTGAAAAACTGTTTTTT.